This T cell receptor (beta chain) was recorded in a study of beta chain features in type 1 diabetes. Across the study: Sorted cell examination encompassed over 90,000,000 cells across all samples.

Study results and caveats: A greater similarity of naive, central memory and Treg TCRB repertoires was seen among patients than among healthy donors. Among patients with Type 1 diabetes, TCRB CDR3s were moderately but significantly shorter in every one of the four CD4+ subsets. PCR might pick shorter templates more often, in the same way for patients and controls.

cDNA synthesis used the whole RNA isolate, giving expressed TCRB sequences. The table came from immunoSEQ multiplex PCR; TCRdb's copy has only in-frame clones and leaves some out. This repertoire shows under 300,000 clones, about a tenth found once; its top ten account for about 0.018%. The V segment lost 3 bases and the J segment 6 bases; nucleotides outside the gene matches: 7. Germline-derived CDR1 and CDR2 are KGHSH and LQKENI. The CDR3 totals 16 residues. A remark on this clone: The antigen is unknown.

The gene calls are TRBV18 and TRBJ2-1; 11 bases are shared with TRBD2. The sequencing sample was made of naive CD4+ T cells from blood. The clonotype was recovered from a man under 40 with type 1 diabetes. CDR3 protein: CASSPYTSGGVNEQFF. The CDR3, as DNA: TGTGCCAGCTCACCCTATACTAGCGGGGGAGTCAATGAGCAGTTCTTC.